The rows below give T cell receptor beta chains drawn from one sample of a study of tumor-infiltrating lymphocytes in primary liver carcinoma. MiXCR, run by TCRdb on the multiplex PCR reads, gives a single entry per CDR3 protein. The table lists 300,000 to 350,000 distinct CDR3 sequences, about 50% of them singletons. Sequencing was performed on peripheral blood. These receptors all come from a woman in her thirties with primary liver carcinoma and hepatitis B virus infection. The CDR3 runs from the conserved cysteine through the conserved F or W. D genes are given only for firm matches. Rows give clone size only sometimes, using once, few, many, or a class for an expanded clone.

TGTGCCAGCAGTGGGGGCAGGGCTGGGGCCAACGTCCTGACTTTC,CASSGGRAGANVLTF,NA,TRBJ2-6,TRBV2,NA
TGTGCCAGCAGCCAAGCTCGGGGAGGTGATCAGCCCCAGCATTTT,CASSQARGGDQPQHF,many,TRBJ1-5,TRBV4-2,NA
TGTGCCAGCATATACTTGAAAAGGGGGCCGAACACTGAAGCTTTCTTT,CASIYLKRGPNTEAFF,many,TRBJ1-1,TRBV11-2,TRBD1
TGTGCCAGCAGTATGAGGCTGCAAGAGACCCAGTACTTC,CASSMRLQETQYF,few,TRBJ2-5,TRBV6-2/TRBV6-3,NA
TGTGCCAGCAGCCCCTCGTGGGGGCAAGAGACCCAGTACTTC,CASSPSWGQETQYF,NA,TRBJ2-5,TRBV5-6,NA
TGTGCCACCAGCTCGGACTTGGCAACTAATGAAAAACTGTTTTTT,CATSSDLATNEKLFF,NA,TRBJ1-4,TRBV15,NA
TGTGCCAGCAGACGGGACCTTTCCGATACGCAGTATTTT,CASRRDLSDTQYF,NA,TRBJ2-3,TRBV7-3,NA
TGCGCCAGCAGGCTTGGAACAGGGGCCAAGAACACTGAAGCTTTCTTT,CASRLGTGAKNTEAFF,NA,TRBJ1-1,TRBV4-3,TRBD1
TGTGCCAGCAGTGTGCTCGTAGCGGGGAACTCCTACAATGAGCAGTTCTTC,CASSVLVAGNSYNEQFF,few,TRBJ2-1,TRBV6-6,TRBD2
TGTGCCATCAGTGAGTCGGAGGGACGTGGCTACACCTTC,CAISESEGRGYTF,few,TRBJ1-2,TRBV10-3,NA
TGTGCCAGCAGTAAAACCCGATGGACTAGCAAAAGTTCAGATACGCAGTATTTT,CASSKTRWTSKSSDTQYF,few,TRBJ2-3,TRBV28,TRBD2
TGTGCCAGCAGTTCGCCGGGTTTTAACGAGCAGTACTTC,CASSSPGFNEQYF,few,TRBJ2-7,TRBV28,NA
TGTGCCAGTAATATCGACAGGAGTCGGGGAGGGTTGAGCAATCAGCCCCAGCATTTT,CASNIDRSRGGLSNQPQHF,NA,TRBJ1-5,TRBV6-2/TRBV6-3,NA
TGTGCCAGCAGCTTCTTGTCGGGACTAGTGGGAGTCAATGAGCAGATCTTC,CASSFLSGLVGVNEQIF,few,TRBJ2-1,TRBV7-9,TRBD2
TGTGCCAGCAGCATAGGGTATCTGACTGCCTATGAGCAGTTCTTC,CASSIGYLTAYEQFF,NA,TRBJ2-1,TRBV7-2,NA
TGTGCCAGCAGTTTAAGGGCCTATGGCTACACCTTC,CASSLRAYGYTF,NA,TRBJ1-2,TRBV28,NA
TGTGCCAGCAGCTTCAGACAGGGAAGCACCTACAATGAGCAGTTCTTC,CASSFRQGSTYNEQFF,many,TRBJ2-1,TRBV11-2,TRBD1
TGTGCCAGCAGCATAGAGGGCGGGGGCCAAGAGACCCAGTACTTC,CASSIEGGGQETQYF,once,TRBJ2-5,TRBV11-2,TRBD2
TGCGCCAGCAGCCCAGGACTAGCGGGGGGCTACGAGCAGTACTTC,CASSPGLAGGYEQYF,many,TRBJ2-7,TRBV4-3,TRBD2
TGTGCCAGCAGCCGCTGGGGGGCTGCGAACACCGGGGAGCTGTTTTTT,CASSRWGAANTGELFF,few,TRBJ2-2,TRBV5-6,NA